This T cell receptor (beta chain) was sequenced in a study of Graves' ophthalmopathy and Graves' hyperthyroidism. General observations from the study: Blood also carried most expanded thyroid clonotypes exceeding 0.001 frequency.

This clonotype was recorded at least ten times. Its antigen is not known. Per germline, CDR1 DFQATT and CDR2 SNEGSKA (reference sequence). Trimming shortened V by 6 bases and J by 3 bases, and 17 bases separated the two germline ends. The CDR3 is 14 amino acids. Amplification of TCR beta CDR3 regions used RNA transcripts. Following a first-round RT-PCR that used HTBI primers, a second-round multiplex PCR was carried out. MiXCR, run by TCRdb on the multiplex PCR reads, gives a single entry per CDR3 protein. Of 350,000 to 450,000 distinct CDR3 sequences listed, around 20% are singletons. The gene calls are TRBV20-1 and TRBJ1-1, with a possible D match to TRBD1 (5 bases). This clonotype was sampled from a woman younger than 35 with Graves' ophthalmopathy. The specimen was peripheral blood. CDR3 sequence: CSAPGAGGDTEAFF. The CDR3 DNA reads TGCAGTGCCCCGGGAGCAGGAGGGGACACTGAAGCTTTCTTT.